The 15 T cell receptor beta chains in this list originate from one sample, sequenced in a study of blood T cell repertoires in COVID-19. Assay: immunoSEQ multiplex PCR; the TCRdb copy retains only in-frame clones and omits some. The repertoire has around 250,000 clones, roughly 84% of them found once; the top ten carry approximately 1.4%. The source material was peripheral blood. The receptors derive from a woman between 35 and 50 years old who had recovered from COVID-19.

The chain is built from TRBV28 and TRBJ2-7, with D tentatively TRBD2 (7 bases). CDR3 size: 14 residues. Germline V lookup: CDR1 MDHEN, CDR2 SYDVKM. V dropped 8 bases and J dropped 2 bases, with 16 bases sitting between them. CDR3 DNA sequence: TGTGCCAGCCGCCTTGGGGGGGCGGCCTACGAGCAGTACTTC. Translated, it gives CASRLGGAAYEQYF.

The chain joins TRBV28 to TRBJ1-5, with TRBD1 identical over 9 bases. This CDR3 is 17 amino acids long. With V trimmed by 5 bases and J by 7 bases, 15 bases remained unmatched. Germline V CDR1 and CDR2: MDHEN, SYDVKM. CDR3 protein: CASSAKIGTGFFQPQHF. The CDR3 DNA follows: TGTGCCAGCAGTGCAAAAATCGGGACAGGGTTTTTCCAGCCCCAGCATTTT.

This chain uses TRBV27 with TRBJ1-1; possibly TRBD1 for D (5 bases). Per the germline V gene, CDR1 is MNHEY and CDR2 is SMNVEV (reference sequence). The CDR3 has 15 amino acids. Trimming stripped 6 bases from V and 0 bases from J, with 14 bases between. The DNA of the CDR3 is TGTGCCAGCAGGTCGGCTGGGGCAATGAACACTGAAGCTTTCTTT. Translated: CASRSAGAMNTEAFF.

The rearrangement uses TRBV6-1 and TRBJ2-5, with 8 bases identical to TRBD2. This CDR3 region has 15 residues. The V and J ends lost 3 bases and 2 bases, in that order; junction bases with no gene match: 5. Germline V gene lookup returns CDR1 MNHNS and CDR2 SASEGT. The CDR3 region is CASSEGLVSQETQYF. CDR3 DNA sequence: TGTGCCAGCAGTGAGGGACTAGTTTCGCAAGAGACCCAGTACTTC.

This chain's CDR3 is CATGRGYESGNTIYF. In DNA form, the CDR3 reads TGTGCCACGGGTAGAGGGTATGAATCTGGAAACACCATATATTTT. The chain couples TRBV15 to TRBJ1-3; D remains ambiguous. The germline V gene has CDR1 LNHNV and CDR2 YYDKDF (reference sequence). The CDR3 totals 15 residues. Trimming removed 9 bases from V and 1 base from J, with 16 bases in between.

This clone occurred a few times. The CDR3: CASMLRDPNSPLHF. The DNA of the CDR3 is TGTGCCAGCATGCTCCGGGATCCTAATTCACCCCTCCACTTT. The chain uses TRBV27 and TRBJ1-6; no definite D call. V lost 7 bases and J 6 bases, leaving 13 bases between the germline ends. CDR3 length: 14 amino acids. Germline assignment: CDR1 MNHEY and CDR2 SMNVEV (reference sequence).

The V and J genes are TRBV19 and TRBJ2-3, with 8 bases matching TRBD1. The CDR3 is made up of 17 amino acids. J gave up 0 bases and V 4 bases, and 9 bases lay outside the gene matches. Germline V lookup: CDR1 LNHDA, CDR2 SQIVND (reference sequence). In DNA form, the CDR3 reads TGTGCCAGTAGTACATCGACAGGGGTGGGTAGCACAGATACGCAGTATTTT. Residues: CASSTSTGVGSTDTQYF.

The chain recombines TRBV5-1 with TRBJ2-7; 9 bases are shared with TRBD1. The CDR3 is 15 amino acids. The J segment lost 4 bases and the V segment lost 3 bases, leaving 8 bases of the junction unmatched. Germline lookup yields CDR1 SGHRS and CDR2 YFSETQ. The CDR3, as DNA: TGCGCCAGCAGCTGGGAGACAGGGGGAGTGTACGAGCAGTACTTC. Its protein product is CASSWETGGVYEQYF.

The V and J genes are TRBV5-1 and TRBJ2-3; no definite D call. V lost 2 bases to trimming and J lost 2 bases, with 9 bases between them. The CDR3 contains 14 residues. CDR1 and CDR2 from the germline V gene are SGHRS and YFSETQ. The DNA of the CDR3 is TGCGCCAGCAGCTTCCAGACTGACACAGATACGCAGTATTTT. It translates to CASSFQTDTDTQYF.

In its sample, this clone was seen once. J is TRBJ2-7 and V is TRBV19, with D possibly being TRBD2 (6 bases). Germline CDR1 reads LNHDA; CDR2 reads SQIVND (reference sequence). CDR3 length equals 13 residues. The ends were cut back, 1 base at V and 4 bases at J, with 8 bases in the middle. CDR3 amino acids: CASSIGGDYEQYF. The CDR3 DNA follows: TGTGCCAGTAGTATAGGCGGGGATTACGAGCAGTACTTC.

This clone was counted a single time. The CDR3 is CASSYLGTGTTEAFF. The CDR3 bases are TGTGCCAGCAGTTACCTCGGGACAGGGACTACTGAAGCTTTCTTT. The chain couples TRBV6-5 to TRBJ1-1; 9 bases fit TRBD1. The CDR3 length is 15 residues. Per the germline V gene, CDR1 is MNHEY and CDR2 is SVGAGI. V was clipped by 2 bases and J by 5 bases; unmatched bases: 6.

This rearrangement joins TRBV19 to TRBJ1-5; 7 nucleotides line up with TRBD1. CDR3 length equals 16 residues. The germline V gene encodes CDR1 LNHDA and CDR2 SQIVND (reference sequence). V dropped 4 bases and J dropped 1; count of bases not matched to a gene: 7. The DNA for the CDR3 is TGTGCCAGTAGTAAAACAGGGGCCAGGAGCAATCAGCCCCAGCATTTT. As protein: CASSKTGARSNQPQHF.

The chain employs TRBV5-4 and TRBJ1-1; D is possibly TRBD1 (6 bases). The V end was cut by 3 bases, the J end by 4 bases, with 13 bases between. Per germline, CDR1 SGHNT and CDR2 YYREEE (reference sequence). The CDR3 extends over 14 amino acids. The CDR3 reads CASSSQGGSTEAFF. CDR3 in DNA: TGTGCCAGCAGCTCACAGGGTGGTAGCACTGAAGCTTTCTTT.

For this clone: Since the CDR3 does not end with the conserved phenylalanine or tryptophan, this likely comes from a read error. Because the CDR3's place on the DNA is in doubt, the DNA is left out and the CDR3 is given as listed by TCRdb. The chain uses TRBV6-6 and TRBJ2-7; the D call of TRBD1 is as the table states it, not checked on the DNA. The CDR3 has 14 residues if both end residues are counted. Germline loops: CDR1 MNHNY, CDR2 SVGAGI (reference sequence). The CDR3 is CASSYSPDTNPIHI.

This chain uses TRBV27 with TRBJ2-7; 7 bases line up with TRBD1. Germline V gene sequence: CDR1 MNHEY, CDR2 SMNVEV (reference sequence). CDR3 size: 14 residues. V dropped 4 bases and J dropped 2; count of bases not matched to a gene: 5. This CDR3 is CASSSLDRTYEQYF. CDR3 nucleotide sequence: TGTGCCAGCAGTTCTTTGGACAGGACCTACGAGCAGTACTTC.